One and the same sample provided the 31 T cell receptor beta chains below, sequenced in a study of shared clonotypes between healthy human individuals. Data came from immunoSEQ multiplex PCR; TCRdb stores just in-frame clones and leaves some out. The sample lists some 2,400,000 clones, approximately 95% seen once, with 0.1% to 0.15% in the top ten. Sequenced input: naive CD4+ T cells sorted from blood. Described subset: CD45RA+ positively selected. Source of these receptors: a man aged 18 to 35 in good health.

The chain joins TRBV11-2 to TRBJ1-4; the D gene is possibly TRBD1 (5 bases). CDR3 length equals 16 residues. Germline V lookup: CDR1 SGHAT, CDR2 FQNNGV. V was clipped by 0 bases and J by 5 bases, with 13 bases between them. Here the CDR3 reads CASSLDTRGENEKLFF. CDR3 DNA: TGTGCCAGCAGCTTAGATACCCGGGGCGAAAATGAAAAACTGTTTTTT.

V and J are TRBV12-5 and TRBJ1-6; D is undetermined. Trimming took 0 bases from V and 5 from J, leaving 8 bases between them. Germline V lookup: CDR1 LGHNT, CDR2 FRNRAP. This CDR3 has 15 amino acids. The CDR3 protein is CASGLVHGDNSPLHF. Written as DNA, the CDR3 is TGTGCTAGTGGTTTGGTCCATGGAGATAATTCACCCCTCCACTTT.

V usage is TRBV10-3 and J usage is TRBJ2-1; 10 bases are shared with TRBD2. The germline gives CDR1 ENHRY, CDR2 SYGVKD. Unmatched junction bases numbered 5, after V lost 5 bases and J lost 4 bases. CDR3 length: 15 residues. DNA of the CDR3: TGTGCCATCAGTTCTAGCGGGAGTGGGTACAATGAGCAGTTCTTC. Its translation: CAISSSGSGYNEQFF.

CDR3 region: CASSDWQGNEKLFF. Here the CDR3 DNA reads TGTGCCAGCAGTGATTGGCAGGGAAATGAAAAACTGTTTTTT. This chain joins TRBV6-1 and TRBJ1-4, with D perhaps matching TRBD1 (5 bases). Germline CDR1 MNHNS, CDR2 SASEGT. V was cut by 3 bases and J by 5 bases, with 10 bases left in between. The CDR3 covers 14 residues.

A note on this clone: The same CDR3 is also encoded by other DNA sequences in this sample. The chain couples TRBV5-1 to TRBJ2-5; D is tentatively TRBD1 or TRBD2 (5 bases each). Germline CDR1 is SGHRS and CDR2 is YFSETQ. The CDR3 loop spans 15 amino acids. V lost 0 bases and J 1 base, leaving 10 bases between the germline ends. Here the CDR3 DNA reads TGCGCCAGCAGCTTGGTCGCAGGGACCCAAGAGACCCAGTACTTC. It translates to CASSLVAGTQETQYF. The full variable domain, with the rest looked up from reference TRBV5-1 and TRBJ2-5, is KAGVTQTPRYLIKTRGQQVTLSCSPISGHRSVSWYQQTPGQGLQFLFEYFSETQRNKGNFPGRFSGRQFSNSRSEMNVSTLELGDSALYLCASSLVAGTQETQYFGPGTRLLVL.

V usage is TRBV18 and J usage is TRBJ1-6, with D uncertain. Germline lookup yields CDR1 KGHSH and CDR2 LQKENI. V dropped 4 bases and J dropped 7 bases, with 11 bases sitting between them. The CDR3 runs 14 residues. CDR3 DNA sequence: TGTGCCAGCTCACAACGCTCCCTGAATTCACCCCTCCACTTT. As protein: CASSQRSLNSPLHF.

This clone appeared once. Within the sample, other DNA sequences also encode this same CDR3. The gene calls are TRBV11-2 and TRBJ1-5, with 7 bases aligning to TRBD1. CDR1 SGHAT and CDR2 FQNNGV come from the germline V gene. The V segment lost 0 bases and the J segment 4 bases; nucleotides outside the gene matches: 3. The CDR3 runs to 15 residues. CDR3 sequence: CASSLEAGGNQPQHF. The DNA for the CDR3 is TGTGCCAGCAGCTTAGAGGCAGGGGGTAATCAGCCCCAGCATTTT.

V gene TRBV29-1 combines with J gene TRBJ2-5; D possibly corresponds to TRBD2 (5 bases). The germline CDR1 and CDR2 sequences are SQVTM and ANQGSEA. This CDR3 has 13 residues. Trimming took off 4 bases at V and 4 bases at J, with 13 bases between the two ends. The CDR3 coding sequence is TGCAGCGTTGCGACTAACTTAGGAGAGACCCAGTACTTC. Amino acid sequence: CSVATNLGETQYF.

Notes on this clone: Different DNA sequences within this sample yield the same CDR3. Here the CDR3 DNA reads TGTGCCAGCAGTGAAGGGGGGAGCACAGATACGCAGTATTTT. This encodes CASSEGGSTDTQYF. The chain combines TRBV2 with TRBJ2-3; tentatively, D is TRBD1 or TRBD2 (5 bases each). The CDR3 spans 14 residues. Trimming cost V 1 base and J 0 bases, with 5 bases left between them. Germline V gives CDR1 SNHLY, CDR2 FYNNEI.

J is TRBJ2-5 and V is TRBV29-1; no clear D gene. The germline gives CDR1 SQVTM, CDR2 ANQGSEA. Trimming took 4 bases from V and 5 from J, leaving 8 bases between them. The CDR3 runs to 11 residues. This chain's CDR3 is CSVATAETQYF. The CDR3 region has the DNA TGCAGCGTTGCCACAGCCGAGACCCAGTACTTC.

Comments on this clone: Different DNA sequences within this sample yield the same CDR3. The chain combines TRBV7-3 with TRBJ1-1, with D uncertain. CDR3 length: 13 amino acids. V gave up 1 base and J gave up 8 bases, with 11 bases separating them. The germline gives CDR1 SGHTA, CDR2 FQGTGA. CDR3 DNA: TGTGCCAGCAGCTTAAAAAGGGAGACAGAAGCTTTCTTT. The encoded protein is CASSLKRETEAFF.

The genes are TRBV6-6 and TRBJ2-1; D is uncertain. Germline CDR1 MNHNY, CDR2 SVGAGI (reference sequence). V shed 5 bases and J shed 8 bases, with 7 bases lying between them. There are 11 residues in the CDR3. In DNA, the CDR3 is TGTGCCAGCAGTCCGTGGGATGAGCAGTTCTTC. Translated: CASSPWDEQFF.

The CDR3 spells CASSDGPTGELFF. The CDR3 bases are TGTGCCAGCAGTGACGGCCCCACCGGGGAGCTGTTTTTT. The chain combines TRBV6-4 with TRBJ2-2; D is unresolved. V lost 2 bases, J lost 4 bases, and 5 bases lay in between. CDR3 length equals 13 residues. Germline V gene data show CDR1 as MRHNA and CDR2 as SNTAGT.

The CDR3 is CASSLPLMGQGPYEQYF. CDR3 DNA: TGTGCCAGCAGTTTACCCCTCATGGGACAGGGGCCCTACGAGCAGTACTTC. This chain connects TRBV28 to TRBJ2-7; 10 bases are shared with TRBD1. Per the germline V gene, CDR1 is MDHEN and CDR2 is SYDVKM. Trimming took 2 bases from V and 2 from J; bases not matched to a gene: 9. This CDR3 is 17 amino acids long.

V is TRBV9 and J is TRBJ2-5; 9 bases are shared with TRBD2. This CDR3 has 16 amino acids. V was clipped by 0 bases and J by 2 bases; unmatched bases: 5. The germline V gene has CDR1 SGDLS and CDR2 YYNGEE. CDR3 protein: CASSVGSGGLQETQYF. As DNA, the CDR3 is TGTGCCAGCAGCGTAGGAAGCGGGGGGCTGCAAGAGACCCAGTACTTC.

Comments on this clone: At one end, the junction sequence differs from germline, possibly due to a read error. V is TRBV30 and J is TRBJ2-4; TRBD1 matches at 7 bases. Germline loops: CDR1 GTSNPN, CDR2 SVGIG (reference sequence). The CDR3 has 13 amino acids. The CDR3 is CAWRGQTSLPLLF. As DNA, the CDR3 is TGTGCCTGGAGGGGACAGACCTCCCTTCCTCTCCTCTTC.

A remark on this clone: The same CDR3 also results from other DNA sequences found in this sample. The chain employs TRBV20-1 and TRBJ1-2, with unresolved D. The CDR3 is 11 amino acids. Deletions cut 0 bases from V and 8 bases from J, with 7 bases between. Germline lookup yields CDR1 DFQATT and CDR2 SNEGSKA (reference sequence). CDR3: CSARDLRGYTF. The DNA of the CDR3 is TGCAGTGCTAGAGATTTACGAGGCTACACCTTC.

This chain uses TRBV29-1 with TRBJ1-1; the D is unclear. The CDR3 has 14 residues. The V gene lost 3 bases and the J gene lost 0 bases, with 11 bases spanning the gap. Germline CDR1 and CDR2: SQVTM and ANQGSEA. The CDR3 coding sequence is TGCAGCGTTGAGGTGGGGATTATGAACACTGAAGCTTTCTTT. This translates into CSVEVGIMNTEAFF.

The CDR3 spells CASRAGGQVNEKLFF. As DNA, the CDR3 is TGTGCCAGCAGGGCAGGGGGCCAAGTTAATGAAAAACTGTTTTTT. V and J are TRBV28 and TRBJ1-4; 8 bases match TRBD1. The length of the CDR3 is 15 residues. Trimming at V came to 6 bases and at J to 4 bases, leaving 7 bases not matched to a gene. Germline loops: CDR1 MDHEN, CDR2 SYDVKM.

Remarks on this clone: Other DNA sequences in this specimen translate into the identical CDR3. The chain recombines TRBV30 with TRBJ1-5; D perhaps matches TRBD1 (5 bases). The CDR3 consists of 13 residues. V shed 3 bases and J shed 2 bases, with 8 bases lying between them. Germline V gene sequence: CDR1 GTSNPN, CDR2 SVGIG (reference sequence). CDR3 residues: CAWRGPGNQPQHF. The DNA of the CDR3 is TGTGCCTGGAGGGGGCCTGGCAATCAGCCCCAGCATTTT.

The chain recombines TRBV7-6 with TRBJ2-1; 9 bases map to TRBD2. V was clipped by 3 bases and J by 10 bases; unmatched bases: 7. There are 14 residues in the CDR3. Germline assignment: CDR1 SGHVS and CDR2 FNYEAQ. This CDR3 is CASSFGLAGNEQFF. CDR3 DNA sequence: TGTGCCAGCAGCTTTGGGCTAGCGGGAAACGAGCAGTTCTTC.

J is TRBJ2-1 and V is TRBV15, with D possibly TRBD2 on 6 matching bases. This CDR3 contains 16 residues. In germline, CDR1 is LNHNV, CDR2 YYDKDF (reference sequence). Trimming stripped 2 bases from V and 3 bases from J, with 14 bases between. Written as DNA, the CDR3 is TGTGCCACCAGCAGACAAGGGACTCCTGGCTACAATGAGCAGTTCTTC. Translation gives CATSRQGTPGYNEQFF.

This chain connects TRBV29-1 to TRBJ2-3; no clear D. The V and J ends lost 8 bases and 4 bases respectively, with 16 bases between them. Germline assignment: CDR1 SQVTM and CDR2 ANQGSEA. The CDR3 sequence is 13 residues long. CDR3: CSSWEIVPDTQYF. Here the CDR3 DNA reads TGCAGCTCTTGGGAAATAGTACCAGATACGCAGTATTTT.

The V call is TRBV19, the J call TRBJ1-1; D possibly corresponds to TRBD1 (5 bases). The CDR3 sequence is 11 residues long. V shed 0 bases and J shed 11 bases, with 7 bases lying between them. From germline, CDR1 is LNHDA and CDR2 SQIVND (reference sequence). In DNA, the CDR3 is TGTGCCAGTAGTATAGACTACAGGGCTTTCTTT. Translated: CASSIDYRAFF.

In regard to this clone: Other DNA sequences in this sample translate to the same CDR3. This chain connects TRBV5-1 to TRBJ1-1, with 8 bases matching TRBD1. The trim removed 5 bases at V and 1 base at J, leaving 4 bases unmatched. The CDR3 extends over 14 amino acids. Looked up from germline, CDR1 is SGHRS and CDR2 is YFSETQ. The CDR3 DNA follows: TGCGCCAGCAGTCAACAGGGGGGGAACACTGAAGCTTTCTTT. Amino acids: CASSQQGGNTEAFF.

A word on this clone: The identical CDR3 is also encoded by other nucleotide sequences in the sample. V is TRBV30 and J is TRBJ2-5; unclear D gene. This CDR3 spans 11 amino acids. V gave up 1 base and J gave up 4 bases, with 4 bases separating them. The germline CDR1 and CDR2 sequences are GTSNPN and SVGIG (reference sequence). The CDR3 bases are TGTGCCTGGAGTGACCGAGAGACCCAGTACTTC. Translating gives CAWSDRETQYF.

The chain has TRBV5-6 and TRBJ1-1; 7 positions match TRBD1. The CDR3 sequence is 15 residues long. Germline V CDR1 and CDR2: SGHDT, YYEEEE. J was trimmed by 8 bases and V by 0 bases; bases with no gene match: 10. CDR3 nucleotides: TGTGCCAGCAGCTTGGACCCCAGGGGGAAGGGGGAAGCTTTCTTT. Its protein is CASSLDPRGKGEAFF.

The J gene is TRBJ1-1, the V gene TRBV28, with a possible D match to TRBD1 (5 bases). The CDR3 is 13 amino acids. Trimming shortened V by 8 bases and J by 1 base, and 11 bases separated the two germline ends. The germline gives CDR1 MDHEN, CDR2 SYDVKM. CDR3: CASLLDKNTEAFF. In nucleotides, the CDR3 is TGTGCCAGCCTATTGGACAAGAACACTGAAGCTTTCTTT.

This chain links TRBV5-4 with TRBJ1-6; perhaps TRBD1 as D (6 bases). Trimming took off 8 bases at V and 8 bases at J, with 17 bases between the two ends. The germline gives CDR1 SGHNT, CDR2 YYREEE (reference sequence). This CDR3 region has 14 residues. The CDR3 here is CASQLGGRDSPLHF. In nucleotides, the CDR3 is TGTGCCAGTCAGCTTGGGGGGCGCGATTCACCCCTCCACTTT.

V is TRBV6-6 and J is TRBJ2-1; D is perhaps TRBD2 (6 bases). Trimming pared 4 bases from V and 4 bases from J, leaving 8 bases between. Germline V gene sequence: CDR1 MNHNY, CDR2 SVGAGI (reference sequence). The CDR3 consists of 13 residues. The CDR3 sequence: CASSSGTYNEQFF. CDR3 bases: TGTGCCAGCAGTTCGGGGACTTACAATGAGCAGTTCTTC.

This clone was detected once. The chain recombines TRBV4-3 with TRBJ2-1, with D perhaps TRBD1 (6 bases). Germline CDR1 and CDR2: LGHNA and YSLEER. Trimming left V 0 bases short and J 4 bases short, with 7 bases between. The CDR3 extends over 14 amino acids. CDR3 sequence reads: CASSQDGQYNEQFF. The CDR3 region has the DNA TGCGCCAGCAGCCAAGATGGACAGTACAATGAGCAGTTCTTC.